Listed here are 9 T cell receptor beta chains from one sample, sequenced in a study of T cell repertoires in cytomegalovirus infection. Via MiXCR, TCRdb re-called the reads, giving one row per CDR3 protein. The table includes 450,000 to 600,000 distinct CDR3 sequences, around 11% detected once. Sequencing input: PBMCs. Receptors originate from a human donor in good health (CMV status not recorded). Some clones in this sample may be carry-over from other donors' samples.

This clonotype has ten or more counts. For the CDR3, the DNA is TGTGCCACCAGCAGAGGAGCTAGCGGGGGCACAGATACGCAGTATTTT. It encodes CATSRGASGGTDTQYF. The V gene is TRBV15, the J gene TRBJ2-3; 9 nucleotides align to TRBD2. This CDR3 contains 16 residues. Losses at the gene ends were 1 base for V and 1 base for J; bases not matched to a gene: 3. CDR1 is LNHNV, CDR2 YYDKDF, per germline (reference sequence).

This clonotype was detected ten times or more. The chain has TRBV28 and TRBJ1-6; 7 nucleotides match TRBD1. The V segment lost 6 bases and the J segment 5 bases; nucleotides outside the gene matches: 7. The CDR3 has 15 amino acids. Germline lookup yields CDR1 MDHEN and CDR2 SYDVKM. The CDR3 here is CASRRTGTDNSPLHF. CDR3 nucleotides: TGTGCCAGCAGGAGGACCGGGACAGATAATTCACCCCTCCACTTT.

In its sample, this clonotype was seen many times. V is TRBV19 and J is TRBJ2-3; D is uncertain. The CDR3 sequence is 14 residues long. In germline, CDR1 is LNHDA, CDR2 SQIVND (reference sequence). With 3 bases removed from V and 4 bases from J, the gap between germline ends came to 11 bases. CDR3 sequence: CASSIDRTSDTQYF. Written as DNA, the CDR3 is TGTGCCAGTAGTATTGATAGAACCTCAGATACGCAGTATTTT.

This clonotype was seen many times. V and J are TRBV29-1 and TRBJ2-2, with 9 bases that match TRBD1. The CDR3 has 15 amino acids. V lost 7 bases, J lost 5 bases, and 11 bases stayed unmatched. The germline gives CDR1 SQVTM, CDR2 ANQGSEA. CDR3 coding DNA: TGCAGCGCCGGGCGTGTGACAGGGGGGACCGGGGAGCTGTTTTTT. Translating it yields CSAGRVTGGTGELFF.

In this sample, this clonotype turned up many times. The rearrangement uses TRBV12-3 or TRBV12-4 and TRBJ2-2; 11 bases agree with TRBD2. The CDR3 spans 19 residues. Trimming at V came to 4 bases and at J to 7 bases, leaving 17 bases not matched to a gene. As DNA, the CDR3 is TGTGCCAGCAGTTACCGGCCTTTTTTAGCGGGAGGGCATAACGGGGAGCTGTTTTTT. It yields the protein CASSYRPFLAGGHNGELFF.

This clonotype was counted a few times. The chain joins TRBV7-8 to TRBJ2-7, with D unclear. The germline V gene has CDR1 SGHVS and CDR2 FQNEAQ. This CDR3 contains 13 residues. V shed 1 base and J shed 7 bases, with 11 bases lying between them. CDR3 amino acids: CASSLEAPREQYF. The CDR3 bases are TGTGCCAGCAGCTTAGAGGCTCCTCGGGAGCAGTACTTC.

This clonotype was detected ten times or more. The chain joins TRBV3-1 to TRBJ2-3; TRBD1 is a possible D gene (5 bases). The CDR3 has 14 amino acids. With 1 base removed from V and 2 bases from J, the gap between germline ends came to 7 bases. Germline V gene data show CDR1 as LGHDT and CDR2 as YNNKEL (reference sequence). The DNA of the CDR3 is TGTGCCAGCAGCCAAGGACAGTCCACAGATACGCAGTATTTT. This gives the protein CASSQGQSTDTQYF.

The sample holds many counts of this clonotype. The chain links TRBV20-1 to TRBJ1-5; D possibly corresponds to TRBD1 (5 bases). Germline lookup yields CDR1 DFQATT and CDR2 SNEGSKA (reference sequence). This CDR3 is 16 amino acids long. V gave up 2 bases and J gave up 0 bases, with 14 bases separating them. CDR3 sequence reads: CSARPRGVYSNQPQHF. In DNA form, the CDR3 reads TGCAGTGCTAGACCTCGGGGCGTGTATAGCAATCAGCCCCAGCATTTT.

At least ten counts were recorded for this clonotype. The V and J genes are TRBV7-8 and TRBJ1-2; no clear D. CDR1 SGHVS and CDR2 FQNEAQ come from the germline V gene. V was shortened by 1 base and J by 7 bases, with 13 bases between the two germline ends. The CDR3 extends over 14 amino acids. CDR3 residues: CASSLEGRLRGYTF. The CDR3 nucleotides are TGTGCCAGCAGCTTAGAGGGTCGGCTTCGTGGCTACACCTTC.